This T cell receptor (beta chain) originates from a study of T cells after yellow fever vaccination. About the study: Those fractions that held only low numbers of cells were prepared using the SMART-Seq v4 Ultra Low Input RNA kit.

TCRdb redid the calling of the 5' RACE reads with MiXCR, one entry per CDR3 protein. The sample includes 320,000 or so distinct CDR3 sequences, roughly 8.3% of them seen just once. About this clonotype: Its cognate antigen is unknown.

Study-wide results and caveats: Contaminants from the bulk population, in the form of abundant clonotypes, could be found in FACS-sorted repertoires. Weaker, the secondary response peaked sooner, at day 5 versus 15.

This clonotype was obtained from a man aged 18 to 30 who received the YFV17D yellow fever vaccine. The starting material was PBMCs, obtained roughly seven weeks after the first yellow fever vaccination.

The CDR3 region is CASRRGIRSTDTQYF. The DNA for the CDR3 is TGTGCCAGCCGGAGGGGGATCCGTAGCACAGATACGCAGTATTTT. The chain combines TRBV6-2 or TRBV6-3 with TRBJ2-3, with D possibly being TRBD1 or TRBD2 (6 bases each). With 8 bases removed from V and 0 bases from J, the gap between germline ends came to 15 bases. Looked up from germline, CDR1 is MNHEY and CDR2 is SVGEGT. The CDR3 spans 15 residues.